These 7 T cell receptor beta chains came from one sample sequenced in a study of response to subunit inactivated influenza vaccine. TCRdb redid the calling of the RT-PCR reads with MiXCR, one entry per CDR3 protein. The sample yields approximately 160,000 distinct CDR3 sequences, about 10% seen once. The material sequenced was CD8+ T cells sorted from PBMCs, taken less than 30 months after vaccination. The receptors shown here come from a man between 50 and 70 years old who received an inactivated influenza vaccine.

This clonotype was picked up a small number of times. The chain has TRBV27 and TRBJ2-1; 13 bases align to TRBD2. The CDR3 is 17 amino acids. Germline values: CDR1 MNHEY, CDR2 SMNVEV (reference sequence). Trimming at V came to 8 bases and at J to 8 bases, leaving 15 bases not matched to a gene. This CDR3 reads CASYPPGLAGRRDEQFF. The CDR3 DNA reads as TGTGCCAGCTACCCGCCGGGACTAGCGGGGCGACGGGATGAGCAGTTCTTC.

This clonotype occurred many times. V usage is TRBV19 and J usage is TRBJ2-7; D not resolved. Deletions cut 1 base from V and 0 bases from J, with 10 bases between. This CDR3 comprises 15 residues. Germline V gene lookup returns CDR1 LNHDA and CDR2 SQIVND (reference sequence). In DNA, the CDR3 is TGTGCCAGTAGTATAGGCAGACCGAGCTCCTACGAGCAGTACTTC. It yields the protein CASSIGRPSSYEQYF.

This clonotype was counted only a few times. The rearrangement joins TRBV27 to TRBJ2-1; the match to TRBD2 covers 8 bases. The CDR3 runs to 16 residues. V was clipped by 2 bases and J by 1 base; unmatched bases: 4. Germline V lookup: CDR1 MNHEY, CDR2 SMNVEV (reference sequence). CDR3 protein: CASSLAGGPSYNEQFF. CDR3 bases: TGTGCCAGCAGTTTAGCGGGGGGACCTTCCTACAATGAGCAGTTCTTC.

This clonotype was observed a few times. V gene TRBV15 combines with J gene TRBJ2-2; D ambiguous. V was shortened by 3 bases and J by 2 bases, with 7 bases between the two germline ends. The CDR3 has 14 residues. Germline V gene sequence: CDR1 LNHNV, CDR2 YYDKDF (reference sequence). The DNA of the CDR3 is TGTGCCACCAGCAGTGAGCTAAACACCGGGGAGCTGTTTTTT. It yields the protein CATSSELNTGELFF.

This clonotype was counted between two and nine times. The chain's CDR3 is CASSDPSGVYQETQYF. As DNA, the CDR3 is TGTGCCAGCAGTGATCCTAGCGGGGTTTACCAAGAGACCCAGTACTTC. The J gene is TRBJ2-5, the V gene TRBV2; 9 positions match TRBD2. The CDR3 length is 16 residues. The V and J ends lost 3 bases and 0 bases, in that order; junction bases with no gene match: 5. CDR1 and CDR2 (germline): SNHLY, FYNNEI.

This clonotype has at least ten counts. The chain links TRBV12-3 or TRBV12-4 to TRBJ2-1, with 9 bases lining up with TRBD2. The CDR3 extends over 14 amino acids. The V gene end was trimmed by 2 bases and the J gene end by 8 bases; junction bases not matched to a gene: 4. CDR3 sequence (DNA): TGTGCCAGCAGTTTATCCCAGCGGGGGGATGAGCAGTTCTTC. Its translation is CASSLSQRGDEQFF.

The chain uses TRBV9 and TRBJ2-1; 7 bases map to TRBD2. The V gene end was trimmed by 4 bases and the J gene end by 4 bases; junction bases not matched to a gene: 11. This CDR3 has 16 amino acids. Germline values: CDR1 SGDLS, CDR2 YYNGEE. CDR3 nucleotide sequence: TGTGCCAGCAGCCCTTTGTTGAGCGGGGCTTACAATGAGCAGTTCTTC. Protein sequence: CASSPLLSGAYNEQFF.